This T cell receptor beta chain was observed in a study of OX40 agonist ivuxolimab in advanced cancers. Turning to the overall study: The costimulatory receptor OX40 (CD134) was targeted by ivuxolimab, a fully human IgG2 agonistic monoclonal antibody. Intravenous ivuxolimab was administered to patients every 2 weeks at six dose levels: 0.01, 0.1, 0.3, 1.5, 3 and 10 mg/kg. Of the approximately 54 dose-escalation patients, hepatocellular carcinoma was present in about 20, melanoma in approximately 15, renal cell carcinoma in 9 and head and neck cancer in 9. A male proportion of about 79% and a mean age of about 60 years, ranging from roughly 23 to 79, were recorded for the dose-escalation cohort. Prior anti-PD-1, anti-PD-L1 or anti-CTLA-4 therapy was permitted, and about two fifths of dose-escalation patients had received checkpoint inhibitors. Three dose-escalation patients achieved partial responses, one with hepatocellular carcinoma and two with cutaneous melanoma. The point of sequencing TCRbeta in the periphery was to test whether ivuxolimab changed TCR sequence diversity and drove clonal T-cell expansion. The paper reports the monotherapy dose-escalation portion (N of about 47 patients) of the phase I ivuxolimab trial. Overall study results and their limits: At doses of 0.1 to 3.0 mg/kg, clonal expansion of both CD4+ and CD8+ T cells in blood was seen between baseline and week 6. Partial responders in the 0.1-3.0 mg/kg groups had among the lowest normalized peripheral clonal expansion, especially among CD8+ T cells. After ivuxolimab, more expanded clones were found on average in CD8+ T cells than in CD4+ T cells. Low levels of normalized T-cell clonal expansion were also seen in some patients who did not respond. Antigen specificity was not determined for the clonally expanded peripheral T cells.

Patients with a history of autoimmune disease or receiving systemic immunosuppression were excluded from the trial. Peripheral blood for TCR sequencing was drawn from every dose cohort at baseline, at cycle 4 day 1 and at cycle 7 day 1. Samples were obtained from an open-label, multicenter, first-in-human phase I dose-escalation trial of ivuxolimab. The trial enrolled adults with locally advanced or metastatic head and neck squamous cell, hepatocellular, melanoma or renal cell carcinoma. CD4+ and CD8+ T cells were sorted separately from peripheral blood before TCR sequencing. To sequence the TCRbeta CDR3 region, genomic DNA was isolated from the sorted cells. The immunoSEQ Assay was used for sequencing of TCRbeta CDR3 regions. Entries here come from immuneACCESS through TCRdb and include only in-frame sequences with V and J called. Some clones fail to appear in such tables; in the studies checked, an unresolved V gene covers under half of the shortfall, and the cause of the remainder is unknown. The sample has about 30,000 clones on record, 75% to 95% of them singletons. The ten most abundant clones make up approximately 24% of the sample.

Note on this clone: No cognate antigen has been identified for it. The sample holds no much larger clone one base away, and base qualities are not on file.

The CDR3 spans 14 residues, from the cysteine through the phenylalanine. Just CDR3 DNA is preserved here, 42 bases in frame from base 1. The V end loses 2 bases and the J end loses 3 bases, and a stretch of 11 bases separates them. The germline V gene (reference sequence) specifies GTSNPN as CDR1 and SVGIG as CDR2. The specimen was CD4+ or CD8+ T cells sorted from blood, collected in a trial of the OX40 agonist ivuxolimab. Rearrangement joined TRBV30 to TRBJ2-1; no confident D gene assignment can be made. The TCR originated in an adult with an advanced solid tumor such as melanoma, head and neck, liver or kidney cancer. The CDR3 protein sequence reads: CAWSRLPVYNEQFF. In nucleotide form, the sequence is TGTGCCTGGAGTAGGTTACCGGTCTACAATGAGCAGTTCTTC.